These T cell receptor beta chains were read from a single sample in a study of T-cell reconstitution after alpha-beta-depleted transplantation in children. TCRdb re-called the PCR reads through MiXCR, storing one row per CDR3 protein. The table shows around 600,000 distinct CDR3 sequences, with approximately 16% occurring only once. This sample comprised PBMCs from the stem cell graft donor, obtained from the stem cell graft. The source is a human donor who donated a stem cell graft to a child with acute myeloid leukemia. Each CDR3 is given with its conserved first and last residue. The order of the fields is J gene, clone size, D gene, V gene, CDR3 DNA, CDR3 protein. D genes are given only for firm matches. Only some rows state a clone size, as once, few, many or a class for expanded clones.

J: TRBJ2-5
size: .
D: TRBD1
V: TRBV12-3/TRBV12-4
DNA: TGTGCCAGCAAACTTTCCGGGACAGATCCCTTGAGGCCGTACTTC
CDR3: CASKLSGTDPLRPYF

J: TRBJ2-5
size: .
D: TRBD2
V: TRBV29-1
DNA: TGCAGCGTCGGGGGACTAGCGGGGAAAGAGACCCAGTACTTC
CDR3: CSVGGLAGKETQYF

J: TRBJ2-2
size: few
D: TRBD2
V: TRBV5-1
DNA: TGCGCCAGCAGCTTCATTCTAGCGGGGAACACCGGGGAGCTGTTTTTT
CDR3: CASSFILAGNTGELFF

J: TRBJ2-1
size: many
D: .
V: TRBV20-1
DNA: TGCAGTGCTAGCGGCCCAGGCTCCTACAATGAGCAGTTCTTC
CDR3: CSASGPGSYNEQFF

J: TRBJ1-1
size: .
D: .
V: TRBV4-1
DNA: TGCGCCAGCAGCCAAGATTGGCCCAATCTCGCCGGCGGAGCTTTCTTT
CDR3: CASSQDWPNLAGGAFF

J: TRBJ2-7
size: .
D: TRBD1
V: TRBV30
DNA: TGTGCCTGCGGACAGGTTCCTACCGAGCAGTACTTC
CDR3: CACGQVPTEQYF

J: TRBJ2-3
size: many
D: .
V: TRBV20-1
DNA: TGCAGTGCTAGAGATTGGGGGACGCACACAGATACGCAGTATTTT
CDR3: CSARDWGTHTDTQYF

J: TRBJ1-5
size: .
D: TRBD1
V: TRBV5-6
DNA: TGTGCCAGCAGCTTGGGGACAGGGTACAATCAGCCCCAGCATTTT
CDR3: CASSLGTGYNQPQHF

J: TRBJ2-1
size: .
D: TRBD1
V: TRBV4-1
DNA: TGCGCCAGCAGCCAAGGTGCGGACAGGGTTTACAATGAGCAGTTCTTC
CDR3: CASSQGADRVYNEQFF

J: TRBJ2-1
size: many
D: .
V: TRBV4-1
DNA: TGCGCCAGTTCCCCGACGACCAATGAGCAGTTCTTC
CDR3: CASSPTTNEQFF

J: TRBJ2-7
size: .
D: .
V: TRBV9
DNA: TGTGCCAGCAGCGCCGCGGGTAGTCCCTACGAGCAGTACTTC
CDR3: CASSAAGSPYEQYF

J: TRBJ2-1
size: .
D: TRBD2
V: TRBV13
DNA: TGTGCCAGCAGCCCTAGCGGGTCAGTAGATGAGCAGTTCTTC
CDR3: CASSPSGSVDEQFF

J: TRBJ1-1
size: few
D: .
V: TRBV12-3/TRBV12-4
DNA: TGTGCCAGCAGTCCCAGGGTGTTGTTCACTGAAGCTTTCTTT
CDR3: CASSPRVLFTEAFF

J: TRBJ2-3
size: few
D: TRBD2
V: TRBV29-1
DNA: TGCAGCGTTGAAAAGCGGGGGGGCCGGGCAGATACGCAGTATTTT
CDR3: CSVEKRGGRADTQYF

J: TRBJ2-7
size: .
D: TRBD1
V: TRBV6-2/TRBV6-3
DNA: TGTGCCAGCAACCGGGACAGCAACTACGAGCAGTACTTC
CDR3: CASNRDSNYEQYF

J: TRBJ2-7
size: .
D: TRBD1
V: TRBV30
DNA: TGTGCCTTCTCCCGGGACAGCTTTTACAAGCAGTACTTC
CDR3: CAFSRDSFYKQYF

J: TRBJ1-2
size: many
D: .
V: TRBV20-1
DNA: TGCAGTGCTAGGGGGGGATCCTATGGCTACACCTTC
CDR3: CSARGGSYGYTF

J: TRBJ2-4
size: few
D: .
V: TRBV20-1
DNA: TGCAGTGGGGGGGTCAAAAACATTCAGTACTTC
CDR3: CSGGVKNIQYF

J: TRBJ1-6
size: many
D: TRBD1
V: TRBV29-1
DNA: TGCAGCGACCCGGACAGGGAGAATTCACCCCTCCACTTT
CDR3: CSDPDRENSPLHF

J: TRBJ2-2
size: many
D: TRBD2
V: TRBV29-1
DNA: TGCAGCGTTGTAGCGGGGGGGCAAGGGGAGCTGTTTTTT
CDR3: CSVVAGGQGELFF

J: TRBJ2-7
size: few
D: .
V: TRBV7-9
DNA: TGTGCCAGCAGCTTGGCGGAATATCTCCACGAGCAGTACTTC
CDR3: CASSLAEYLHEQYF

J: TRBJ2-7
size: few
D: TRBD1
V: TRBV9
DNA: TGTGCCAGCAGCTGGGACGGGACAGCCTCCTACGAGCAGTACTTC
CDR3: CASSWDGTASYEQYF

J: TRBJ1-5
size: .
D: .
V: TRBV11-2
DNA: TGTGCCAGCAGCGAGACTCGTAATCAGCCCCAGCATTTT
CDR3: CASSETRNQPQHF

J: TRBJ2-5
size: .
D: .
V: TRBV12-3/TRBV12-4
DNA: TGTGCCAGCAGAAATGGGGTTTCCGGGACCCAGTACTTC
CDR3: CASRNGVSGTQYF